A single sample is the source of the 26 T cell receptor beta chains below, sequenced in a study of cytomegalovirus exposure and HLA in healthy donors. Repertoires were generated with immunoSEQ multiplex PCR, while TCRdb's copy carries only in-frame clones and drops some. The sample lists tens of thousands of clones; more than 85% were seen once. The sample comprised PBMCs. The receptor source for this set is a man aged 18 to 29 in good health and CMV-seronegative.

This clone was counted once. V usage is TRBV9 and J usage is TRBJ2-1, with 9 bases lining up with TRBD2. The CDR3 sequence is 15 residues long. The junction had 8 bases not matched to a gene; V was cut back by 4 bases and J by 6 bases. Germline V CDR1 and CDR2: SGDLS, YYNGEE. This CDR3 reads CASSLSGRGSNEQFF. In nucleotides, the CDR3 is TGTGCCAGCAGCCTTAGCGGGAGAGGCTCCAATGAGCAGTTCTTC. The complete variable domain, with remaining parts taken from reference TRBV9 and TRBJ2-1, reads DSGVTQTPKHLITATGQRVTLRCSPRSGDLSVYWYQQSLDQGLQFLIQYYNGEERAKGNILERFSAQQFPDLHSELNLSSLELGDSALYFCASSLSGRGSNEQFFGPGTRLTVL.

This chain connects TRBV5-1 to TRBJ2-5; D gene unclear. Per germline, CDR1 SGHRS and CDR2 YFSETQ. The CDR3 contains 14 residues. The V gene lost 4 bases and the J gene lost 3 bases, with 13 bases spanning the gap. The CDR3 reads CASSAYRFEETQYF. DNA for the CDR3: TGCGCCAGCAGCGCCTACAGATTCGAAGAGACCCAGTACTTC. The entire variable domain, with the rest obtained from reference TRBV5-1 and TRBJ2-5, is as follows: KAGVTQTPRYLIKTRGQQVTLSCSPISGHRSVSWYQQTPGQGLQFLFEYFSETQRNKGNFPGRFSGRQFSNSRSEMNVSTLELGDSALYLCASSAYRFEETQYFGPGTRLLVL.

The CDR3 nucleotides are TGCAGCGTTATGAACAGGGGTTTAGAAAAACTGTTTTTT. This encodes CSVMNRGLEKLFF. V usage is TRBV29-1 and J usage is TRBJ1-4; 7 bases map to TRBD1. This CDR3 is built from 13 residues. Germline V gene data show CDR1 as SQVTM and CDR2 as ANQGSEA. V dropped 5 bases and J dropped 8; count of bases not matched to a gene: 8. Complete variable domain (other parts from reference TRBV29-1 and TRBJ1-4): SAVISQKPSRDICQRGTSLTIQCQVDSQVTMMFWYRQQPGQSLTLIATANQGSEATYESGFVIDKFPISRPNLTFSTLTVSNMSPEDSSIYLCSVMNRGLEKLFFGSGTQLSVL.

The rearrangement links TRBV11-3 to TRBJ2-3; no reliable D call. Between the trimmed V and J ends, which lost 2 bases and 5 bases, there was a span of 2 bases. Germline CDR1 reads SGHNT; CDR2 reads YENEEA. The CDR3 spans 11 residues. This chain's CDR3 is CASSLLDTQYF. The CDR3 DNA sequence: TGTGCCAGCAGCTTACTAGATACGCAGTATTTT.

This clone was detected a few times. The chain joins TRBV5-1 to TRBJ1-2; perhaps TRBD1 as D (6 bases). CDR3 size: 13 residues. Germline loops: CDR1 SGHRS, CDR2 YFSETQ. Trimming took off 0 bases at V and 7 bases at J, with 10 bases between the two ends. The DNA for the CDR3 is TGCGCCAGCAGCTTGGCCGAAGGGGGTGGCTACACCTTC. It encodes CASSLAEGGGYTF.

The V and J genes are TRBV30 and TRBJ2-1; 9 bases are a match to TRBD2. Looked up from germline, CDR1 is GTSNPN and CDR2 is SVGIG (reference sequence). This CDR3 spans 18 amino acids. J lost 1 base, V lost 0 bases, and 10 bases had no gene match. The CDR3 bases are TGTGCCTGGAGTGTAGGCGCGGGAGGGCCATTTTCCTACAATGAGCAGTTCTTC. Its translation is CAWSVGAGGPFSYNEQFF.

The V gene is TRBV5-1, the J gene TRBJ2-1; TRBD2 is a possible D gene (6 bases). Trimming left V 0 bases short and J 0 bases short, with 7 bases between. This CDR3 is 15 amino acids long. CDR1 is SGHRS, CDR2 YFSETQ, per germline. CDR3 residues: CASSLGSGSYNEQFF. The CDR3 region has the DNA TGCGCCAGCAGCTTGGGTAGCGGCTCCTACAATGAGCAGTTCTTC.

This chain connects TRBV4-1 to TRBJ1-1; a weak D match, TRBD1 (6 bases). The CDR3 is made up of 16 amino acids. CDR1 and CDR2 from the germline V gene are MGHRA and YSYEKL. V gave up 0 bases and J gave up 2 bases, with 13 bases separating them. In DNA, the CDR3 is TGCGCCAGCAGCCAAGATGGTGAGGGGACAAACACTGAAGCTTTCTTT. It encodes CASSQDGEGTNTEAFF.

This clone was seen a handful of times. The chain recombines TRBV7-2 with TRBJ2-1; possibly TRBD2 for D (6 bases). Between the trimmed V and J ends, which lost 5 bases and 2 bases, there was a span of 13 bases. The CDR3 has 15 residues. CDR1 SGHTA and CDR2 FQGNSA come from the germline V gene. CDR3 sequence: CASSPSAGPYNEQFF. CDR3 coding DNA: TGTGCCAGCAGCCCGTCGGCGGGGCCCTACAATGAGCAGTTCTTC.

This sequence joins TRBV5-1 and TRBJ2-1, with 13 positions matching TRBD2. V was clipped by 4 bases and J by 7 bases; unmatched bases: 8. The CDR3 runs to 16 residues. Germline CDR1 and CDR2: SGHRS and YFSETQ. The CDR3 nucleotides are TGCGCCAGCAGCCTCGGACTAGCGGGAGTATGGAATGAGCAGTTCTTC. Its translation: CASSLGLAGVWNEQFF.

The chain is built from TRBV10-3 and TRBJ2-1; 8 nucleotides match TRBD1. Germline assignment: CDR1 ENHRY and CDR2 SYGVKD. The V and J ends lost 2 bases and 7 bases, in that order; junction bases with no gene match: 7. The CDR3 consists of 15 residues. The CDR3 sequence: CAISERQGALNEQFF. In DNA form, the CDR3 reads TGTGCCATCAGTGAGCGGCAGGGGGCGCTTAATGAGCAGTTCTTC.

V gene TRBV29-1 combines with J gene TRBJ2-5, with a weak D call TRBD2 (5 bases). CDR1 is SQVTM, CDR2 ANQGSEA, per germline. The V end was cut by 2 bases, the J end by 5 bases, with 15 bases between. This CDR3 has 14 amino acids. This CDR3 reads CSVEWLYRGETQYF. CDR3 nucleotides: TGCAGCGTTGAATGGCTTTACCGAGGGGAGACCCAGTACTTC.

The CDR3 loop reads CASSLRLAGTDTQYF. The CDR3 nucleotides are TGTGCCAGCAGCTTAAGACTAGCAGGGACAGATACGCAGTATTTT. The chain links TRBV5-4 to TRBJ2-3; 7 nucleotides line up with TRBD2. The ends lost 2 bases at V and 3 bases at J; junction bases unmatched: 6. The CDR3 runs 15 residues. Germline V gene sequence: CDR1 SGHNT, CDR2 YYREEE (reference sequence).

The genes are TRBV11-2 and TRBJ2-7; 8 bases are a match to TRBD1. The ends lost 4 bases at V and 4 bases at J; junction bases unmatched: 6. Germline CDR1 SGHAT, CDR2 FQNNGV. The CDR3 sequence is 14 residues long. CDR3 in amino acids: CASSSRTGQYEQYF. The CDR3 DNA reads TGTGCCAGCAGCTCCCGGACAGGGCAGTACGAGCAGTACTTC.

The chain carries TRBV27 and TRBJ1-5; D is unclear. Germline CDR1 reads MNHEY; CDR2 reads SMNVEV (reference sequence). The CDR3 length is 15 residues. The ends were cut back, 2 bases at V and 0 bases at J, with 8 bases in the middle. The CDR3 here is CASSLNGPSNQPQHF. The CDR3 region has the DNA TGTGCCAGCAGTTTAAATGGGCCTAGCAATCAGCCCCAGCATTTT.

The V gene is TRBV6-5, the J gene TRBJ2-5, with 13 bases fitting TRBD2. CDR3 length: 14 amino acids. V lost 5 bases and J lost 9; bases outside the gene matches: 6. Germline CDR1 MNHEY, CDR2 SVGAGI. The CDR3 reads CASSPLAGGTAQYF. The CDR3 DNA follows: TGTGCCAGCAGTCCACTAGCGGGAGGGACGGCCCAGTACTTC.

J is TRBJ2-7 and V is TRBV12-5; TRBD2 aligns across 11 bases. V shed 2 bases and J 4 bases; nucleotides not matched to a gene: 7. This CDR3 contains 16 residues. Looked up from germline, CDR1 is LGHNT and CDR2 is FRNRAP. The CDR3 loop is CASGLPASGGIYEQYF. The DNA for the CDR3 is TGTGCTAGTGGTTTGCCCGCTAGCGGGGGGATTTACGAGCAGTACTTC.

This CDR3 reads CASSSSVSGSYEQYF. The CDR3 nucleotides read TGTGCCAGCAGCTCGTCGGTGAGCGGGAGTTACGAGCAGTACTTC. The chain uses TRBV13 and TRBJ2-7; TRBD2 aligns across 8 bases. V shed 4 bases and J 4 bases; nucleotides not matched to a gene: 9. This CDR3 contains 15 residues. The germline gives CDR1 PRHDT, CDR2 FYEKMQ (reference sequence).

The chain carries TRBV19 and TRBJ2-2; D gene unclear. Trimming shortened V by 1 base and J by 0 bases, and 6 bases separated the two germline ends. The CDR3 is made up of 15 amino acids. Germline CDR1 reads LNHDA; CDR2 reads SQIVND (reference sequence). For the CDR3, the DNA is TGTGCCAGTAGTATAGGGGCAGCGAACACCGGGGAGCTGTTTTTT. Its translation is CASSIGAANTGELFF.

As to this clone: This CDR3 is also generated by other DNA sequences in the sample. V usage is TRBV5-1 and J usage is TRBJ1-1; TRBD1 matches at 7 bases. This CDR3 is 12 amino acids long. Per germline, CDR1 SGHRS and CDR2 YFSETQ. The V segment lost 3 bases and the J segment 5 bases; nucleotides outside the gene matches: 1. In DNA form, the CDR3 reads TGCGCCAGCAGCTCACAGGGGACTGAAGCTTTCTTT. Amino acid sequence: CASSSQGTEAFF.

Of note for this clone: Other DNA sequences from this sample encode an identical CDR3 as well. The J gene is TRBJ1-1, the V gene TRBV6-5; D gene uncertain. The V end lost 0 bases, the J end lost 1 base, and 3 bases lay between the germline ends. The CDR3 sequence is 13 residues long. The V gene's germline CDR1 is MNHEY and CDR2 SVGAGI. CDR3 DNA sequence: TGTGCCAGCAGTTACTCCAGGAACACTGAAGCTTTCTTT. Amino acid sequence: CASSYSRNTEAFF.

The DNA of the CDR3 is TGTGCCAGCAGTTACCCCCAGACTAGCACAGATACGCAGTATTTT. It codes for CASSYPQTSTDTQYF. This chain uses TRBV6-6 with TRBJ2-3; D is unclear. Germline V CDR1 and CDR2: MNHNY, SVGAGI (reference sequence). This CDR3 comprises 15 residues. Deletions cut 2 bases from V and 0 bases from J, with 9 bases between.

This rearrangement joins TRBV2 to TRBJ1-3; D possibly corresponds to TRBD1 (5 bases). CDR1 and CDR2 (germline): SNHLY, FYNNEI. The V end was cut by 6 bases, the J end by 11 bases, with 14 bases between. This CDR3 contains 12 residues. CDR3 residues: CASSGGGPAIYF. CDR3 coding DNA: TGTGCCAGCAGCGGGGGGGGTCCTGCCATATATTTT.

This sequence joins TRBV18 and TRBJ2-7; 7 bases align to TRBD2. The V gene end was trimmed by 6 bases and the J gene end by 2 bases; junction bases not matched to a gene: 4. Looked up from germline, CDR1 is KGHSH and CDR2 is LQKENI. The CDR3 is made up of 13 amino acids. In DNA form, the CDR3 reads TGTGCCAGCTCGAAGCGGGAACCCTACGAGCAGTACTTC. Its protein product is CASSKREPYEQYF.

The CDR3 DNA reads TGTGCCAGCAGCCCCACCTTGCTTGCGGGAGAGGACACCTTC. Translated: CASSPTLLAGEDTF. The chain combines TRBV5-6 with TRBJ1-2; D not resolved. This CDR3 spans 14 amino acids. V lost 4 bases and J lost 12, with 22 bases in between. The germline V gene encodes CDR1 SGHDT and CDR2 YYEEEE.

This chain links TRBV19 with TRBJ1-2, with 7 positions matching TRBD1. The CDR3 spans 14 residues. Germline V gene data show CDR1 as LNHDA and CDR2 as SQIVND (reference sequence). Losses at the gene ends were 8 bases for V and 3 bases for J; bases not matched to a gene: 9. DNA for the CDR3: TGTGCCAGTCACAAACCGACAGGGCACTATGGCTACACCTTC. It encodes CASHKPTGHYGYTF.